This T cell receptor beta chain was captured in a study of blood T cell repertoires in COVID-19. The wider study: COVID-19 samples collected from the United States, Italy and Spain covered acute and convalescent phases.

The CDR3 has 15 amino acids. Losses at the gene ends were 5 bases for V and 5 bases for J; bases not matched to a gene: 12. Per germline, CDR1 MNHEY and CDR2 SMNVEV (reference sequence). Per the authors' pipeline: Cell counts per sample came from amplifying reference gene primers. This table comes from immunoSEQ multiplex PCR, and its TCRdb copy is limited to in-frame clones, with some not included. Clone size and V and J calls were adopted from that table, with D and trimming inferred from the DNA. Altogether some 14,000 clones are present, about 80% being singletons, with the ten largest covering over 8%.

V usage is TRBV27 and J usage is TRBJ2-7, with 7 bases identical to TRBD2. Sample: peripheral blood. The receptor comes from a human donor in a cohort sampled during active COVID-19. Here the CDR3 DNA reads TGTGCCAGCAGTCCACCAGCTAGCGGTCGGAACGAGCAGTACTTC. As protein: CASSPPASGRNEQYF.